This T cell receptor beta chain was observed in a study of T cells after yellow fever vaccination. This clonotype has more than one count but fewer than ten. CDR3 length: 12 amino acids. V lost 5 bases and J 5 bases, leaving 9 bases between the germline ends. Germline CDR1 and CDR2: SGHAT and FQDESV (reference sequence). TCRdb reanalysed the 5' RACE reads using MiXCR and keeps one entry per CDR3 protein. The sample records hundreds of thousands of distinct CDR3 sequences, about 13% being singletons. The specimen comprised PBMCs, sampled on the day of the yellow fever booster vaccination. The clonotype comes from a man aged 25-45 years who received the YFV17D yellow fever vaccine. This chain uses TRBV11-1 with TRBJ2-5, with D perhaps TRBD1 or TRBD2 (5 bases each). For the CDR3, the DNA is TGTGCCAGCAGCCGGGACCTCGAGACCCAGTACTTC. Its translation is CASSRDLETQYF.